The T cell receptor beta chain under discussion was sequenced for a study of T cell repertoires in cytomegalovirus infection. Study summary: The authors relied on CMV epitopes, both recently identified HLA-C-restricted and well-studied HLA-B-restricted. An indication of both CMV infection and matching HLA type came from public TCR beta signatures. The study, taken as a whole, reports: Cumulated frequencies of public TCR beta families served to identify carriers of CMV plus the relevant HLA. Dominating the ex vivo response were TCR beta clonotypes that were CMV-specific and HLA-C-restricted.

TCRdb reprocessed the reads with MiXCR, giving one entry per CDR3 protein. The table includes about 900,000 distinct CDR3 sequences, 30% to 40% detected once. Regarding this clonotype: Its antigen remains unidentified.

V dropped 7 bases and J dropped 3; count of bases not matched to a gene: 9. The germline CDR1 and CDR2 sequences are MNHNS and SASEGT. The CDR3 spans 14 residues. The sequence was obtained from a human donor in good health (CMV status not recorded). Some clones in this sample may be carry-over from other donors' samples. The chain recombines TRBV6-1 with TRBJ2-7, with 7 bases aligning to TRBD1. The sample in question was cultured CD8+ T cells from PBMCs, obtained from culture after CMV antigen stimulation. CDR3 nucleotide sequence: TGTGCCAGCATTTCGGACAGGAGTATCTACGAGCAGTACTTC. As protein: CASISDRSIYEQYF.